This TCR beta chain was obtained from a study of blood T cell repertoires in COVID-19 (dated by TCRdb to 2019 to 2021). Study-wide context: Samples from collaborators originated in the United States, Italy and Spain and spanned both the acute and convalescent phases of COVID-19. The material from the prospective study consisted of cDNA or gDNA derived from T cells, B-cell-depleted T cells, or PBMCs. The dataset comprised deeply sampled blood TCRbeta repertoires from subjects exposed to, actively infected with, or recovered from COVID-19. The repertoires were released in a freely available public database meant as a resource for research on the immune response to SARS-CoV-2. The samples were drawn from two sources: the first 160 participants of the ongoing ImmuneRACE study, and fewer than 1,500 subjects contributed by 6 global collaborators. A de-identified subject ID, COVID-19 status, age in years and sex were almost always included in the sample metadata. Where available, HLA class I and class II types were obtained from metadata supplied by the sample provider rather than from assay-based typing.

The immunoSEQ Assay, a bias-controlled multiplex PCR, was used to amplify TCRbeta CDR3 regions from genomic DNA. As for how the authors treated the data: The number of nucleated cells in each sample was estimated by amplification of reference gene primers within the assay. To quantify the absolute abundance of each unique TCRbeta CDR3 rearrangement, sequence reads were collapsed and filtered. For each sample, productive Simpson clonality was calculated as the square root of Simpson's diversity index over productive rearrangements. TCRdb stores this immuneACCESS table with in-frame sequences only. Part of the clones is absent; in the studies checked, under half of the shortfall reflects unresolved V genes, and no reason is known for the rest. V and J calls plus clone size are reproduced from that table; the DNA served to infer D and trimming. For this sample there are 110,000 to 150,000 clones; 88% appear just once. The top ten constitute roughly 1.6% of the sample.

Broader findings and caveats from the paper: Clinical and demographic metadata were provided uncurated, with the amount varying by source and participant.

Whole blood was collected in K2EDTA tubes by collaborating institutions according to the institutions' own protocols. For TCRbeta analysis, collaborators shipped samples as frozen whole blood, isolated PBMCs, or DNA extracted from either of those sample types. V is clipped by 3 bases and J by 4 bases, and the sequence between their germline boundaries is 14 bases long. Reading the germline V gene gives CDR1 SGDLS and CDR2 YYNGEE. The CDR3 spans 15 residues, from the cysteine through the phenylalanine. The kept DNA is CDR3 alone, 45 bases in frame from the first base. Points on this clone: No antigen is known for it. Base qualities are not provided; no much larger clone lies one nucleotide away.

Rearrangement joined TRBV9 to TRBJ1-3; TRBD1 could be the D gene, as 6 bases match. The specimen was peripheral blood. The sequence came from a woman in her forties or fifties with acute or convalescent COVID-19. The CDR3 loop reads CASSDGGAQGNTIYF. The nucleotide sequence is given as TGTGCCAGCAGCGATGGGGGGGCACAGGGAAACACCATATATTTT.